This T cell receptor beta chain derives from a study of control samples from healthy donors and cancer patients. The table came from immunoSEQ multiplex PCR; TCRdb's copy has only in-frame clones and leaves some out. This sample yields approximately 90,000 clones, of which about 85% are seen a single time; approximately 19% belongs to the top ten. This CDR3 spans 15 amino acids. V lost 1 base to trimming and J lost 4 bases, with 11 bases between them. CDR1 is ENHRY, CDR2 SYGVKD, per germline. The receptor comes from a man aged 25 to 40 in good health. The sequencing input was blood. The chain combines TRBV10-3 with TRBJ1-3, with D possibly TRBD1 on 6 matching bases. In DNA form, the CDR3 reads TGTGCCATCAGTGAGTGGCAGGGGATAGGAAACACCATATATTTT. Encoded protein: CAISEWQGIGNTIYF.